The 14 T cell receptor beta chains given below trace back to one sample, sequenced in a study of glioma-infiltrating T cells after dendritic cell vaccination. TCRdb's table, derived via immunoSEQ multiplex PCR, lists solely in-frame clones and lacks some. The sample contains 70,000 to 90,000 clones, around 83% of which appear only once. The sample's time point: after dendritic cell vaccination, including at tumor progression/relapse. The sequencing here drew on blood, taken after dendritic cell vaccination. The source of these receptors is a human donor with glioblastoma.

This chain links TRBV12-5 with TRBJ1-1; 9 positions match TRBD1. Germline V lookup: CDR1 LGHNT, CDR2 FRNRAP. The junction had 5 bases not matched to a gene; V was cut back by 6 bases and J by 3 bases. The CDR3 has 14 amino acids. CDR3 region: CASGLDRGDTEAFF. The DNA for the CDR3 is TGTGCTAGTGGCCTTGACAGGGGGGACACTGAAGCTTTCTTT.

The V and J genes are TRBV2 and TRBJ1-1; D perhaps matches TRBD1 (6 bases). CDR1 is SNHLY, CDR2 FYNNEI, per germline. Trimming stripped 4 bases from V and 1 base from J, with 10 bases between. The CDR3 runs 14 residues. CDR3 sequence (DNA): TGTGCCAGCAGTGTTGGCAGGGGGAACACTGAAGCTTTCTTT. Translation gives CASSVGRGNTEAFF. Together with reference TRBV2 and TRBJ1-1, the CDR3 gives the full variable domain: EPEVTQTPSHQVTQMGQEVILRCVPISNHLYFYWYRQILGQKVEFLVSFYNNEISEKSEIFDDQFSVERPDGSNFTLKIRSTKLEDSAMYFCASSVGRGNTEAFFGQGTRLTVV.

The gene calls are TRBV5-4 and TRBJ2-1; 11 nucleotides match TRBD2. Trimming took 3 bases from V and 8 from J; bases not matched to a gene: 10. Germline values: CDR1 SGHNT, CDR2 YYREEE (reference sequence). The length of the CDR3 is 16 residues. The CDR3 nucleotides are TGTGCCAGCAGCTCGCCCTCTAGCGGGGGGTTACATGAGCAGTTCTTC. Its protein product is CASSSPSSGGLHEQFF. The entire variable domain, with the rest obtained from reference TRBV5-4 and TRBJ2-1, is as follows: ETGVTQSPTHLIKTRGQQVTLRCSSQSGHNTVSWYQQALGQGPQFIFQYYREEENGRGNFPPRFSGLQFPNYSSELNVNALELDDSALYLCASSSPSSGGLHEQFFGPGTRLTVL.

The count of this clone is one. The chain's CDR3 is CASSAPGDNYEQYF. The CDR3 DNA reads TGTGCCAGCAGCGCCCCAGGGGACAACTACGAGCAGTACTTC. The chain links TRBV28 to TRBJ2-7; D perhaps matches TRBD1 (6 bases). The V and J ends lost 6 bases and 3 bases respectively, with 15 bases between them. Germline CDR1 reads MDHEN; CDR2 reads SYDVKM. This CDR3 is 14 amino acids long. Full variable domain (missing parts from reference TRBV28 and TRBJ2-7): DVKVTQSSRYLVKRTGEKVFLECVQDMDHENMFWYRQDPGLGLRLIYFSYDVKMKEKGDIPEGYSVSREKKERFSLILESASTNQTSMYLCASSAPGDNYEQYFGPGTRLTVT.

The V call is TRBV6-6, the J call TRBJ1-1, with 8 bases lining up with TRBD1. The CDR3 sequence is 14 residues long. The germline V gene has CDR1 MNHNY and CDR2 SVGAGI (reference sequence). V dropped 2 bases and J dropped 4; count of bases not matched to a gene: 3. CDR3 residues: CASSYRTGGTEAFF. Here the CDR3 DNA reads TGTGCCAGCAGTTACCGCACAGGGGGCACTGAAGCTTTCTTT.

The rearrangement links TRBV7-2 to TRBJ2-5; D is possibly TRBD2 (5 bases). This CDR3 contains 15 residues. V was clipped by 1 base and J by 1 base, with 10 bases between them. Per the germline V gene, CDR1 is SGHTA and CDR2 is FQGNSA. CDR3 nucleotide sequence: TGTGCCAGCAGCTTAGATCCGGGAAGCCAAGAGACCCAGTACTTC. Translation: CASSLDPGSQETQYF.

CDR3 in DNA: TGTGCCAGCAGCCTGGGAGGTATCCCCGGGGAGCTGTTTTTT. Translating gives CASSLGGIPGELFF. The chain recombines TRBV7-9 with TRBJ2-2; tentatively, D is TRBD2 (6 bases). Germline CDR1 SEHNR, CDR2 FQNEAQ (reference sequence). CDR3 length equals 14 residues. With 5 bases removed from V and 6 bases from J, the gap between germline ends came to 13 bases.

Concerning this clone itself: This CDR3 is also generated by other DNA sequences in the sample. The rearrangement uses TRBV7-2 and TRBJ1-5, with 9 bases identical to TRBD1. CDR1 and CDR2 from the germline V gene are SGHTA and FQGNSA. This CDR3 spans 15 amino acids. Trimming cost V 5 bases and J 1 base; bases outside gene matches: 3. The CDR3 sequence: CASSLGQGSNQPQHF. DNA of the CDR3: TGTGCCAGCAGCCTGGGACAGGGAAGCAATCAGCCCCAGCATTTT.

This clone turned up a few times. V and J are TRBV18 and TRBJ2-7; 9 bases match TRBD1. Germline CDR1 is KGHSH and CDR2 is LQKENI. The CDR3 extends over 15 amino acids. V was pared by 2 bases and J by 3 bases, with 5 bases of the junction left unmatched. The CDR3 spells CASSPVATGGYEQYF. For the CDR3, the DNA is TGTGCCAGCTCACCAGTGGCGACAGGGGGCTACGAGCAGTACTTC.

This chain joins TRBV6-4 and TRBJ1-2; possible D gene TRBD1, 6 bases. The CDR3 sequence is 15 residues long. V shed 0 bases and J shed 7 bases, with 15 bases lying between them. CDR1 is MRHNA and CDR2 is SNTAGT in the germline V gene. CDR3 coding DNA: TGTGCCAGCAGTGACTCGAGATCAGGGGCGAGTGGCTACACCTTC. Its translation: CASSDSRSGASGYTF.

The rearrangement uses TRBV4-2 and TRBJ1-5; unclear D gene. Trimming cost V 3 bases and J 7 bases, with 16 bases left between them. From germline, CDR1 is LGHNA and CDR2 YNFKEQ. The CDR3 consists of 15 residues. The CDR3 region has the DNA TGTGCCAGCAGCCAGGCCAGCTCGGAGGTACAGCCCCAGCATTTT. Translating it yields CASSQASSEVQPQHF.

The rearrangement links TRBV6-5 to TRBJ2-7; 7 nucleotides agree with TRBD2. Germline loops: CDR1 MNHEY, CDR2 SVGAGI. With V trimmed by 0 bases and J by 6 bases, 8 bases remained unmatched. The CDR3 contains 15 residues. CDR3 in DNA: TGTGCCAGCAGTTACTCGACGGGGGGTGACAGCGAGCAGTACTTC. Translating gives CASSYSTGGDSEQYF.

The genes are TRBV4-2 and TRBJ1-1; 7 bases fit TRBD1. Germline CDR1 LGHNA, CDR2 YNFKEQ. CDR3 length: 17 amino acids. V dropped 0 bases and J dropped 7; count of bases not matched to a gene: 14. The CDR3 reads CASSQDKERDSQNEAFF. The CDR3 DNA is TGTGCCAGCAGCCAAGATAAGGAAAGGGACAGTCAGAATGAAGCTTTCTTT.

This clone showed up just once. This chain connects TRBV7-2 to TRBJ2-5; D unclear. With 0 bases removed from V and 5 bases from J, the gap between germline ends came to 4 bases. Germline-derived CDR1 and CDR2 are SGHTA and FQGNSA. The CDR3 runs 12 residues. CDR3 amino acids: CASSLARETQYF. CDR3 nucleotide sequence: TGTGCCAGCAGCTTAGCGCGGGAGACCCAGTACTTC.